This section outlines one T cell receptor (beta chain) sequence together with its context. What it recognizes is unknown. The PCR made use of 60 Vbeta and 13 Jbeta primers. Profiled with immunoSEQ multiplex PCR; TCRdb holds only in-frame clones, not every one. The sample holds roughly 80,000 clones, 65% to 85% seen once. These data come from a study of cytomegalovirus exposure and HLA in healthy donors. Whole-study results and caveats: In a later analysis, TCR beta V- and J-gene trimming showed a link to a missense DCLRE1C variant.

Trimming stripped 4 bases from V and 1 base from J, with 10 bases between. From germline, CDR1 is SNHLY and CDR2 FYNNEI. CDR3 length: 14 residues. This sequence joins TRBV2 and TRBJ2-5; tentatively, D is TRBD2 (7 bases). The TCR sequence derives from a woman between 40 and 50 years old in good health and CMV-seropositive. Sequencing was performed on PBMCs. The CDR3 region is CASSVGGGQETQYF. The CDR3 nucleotides are TGTGCCAGCAGTGTAGGGGGGGGCCAAGAGACCCAGTACTTC. The whole variable domain, remainder taken from reference TRBV2 and TRBJ2-5, is EPEVTQTPSHQVTQMGQEVILRCVPISNHLYFYWYRQILGQKVEFLVSFYNNEISEKSEIFDDQFSVERPDGSNFTLKIRSTKLEDSAMYFCASSVGGGQETQYFGPGTRLLVL.